One sample yielded the 27 T cell receptor beta chains listed below, sequenced in a study of OX40 agonist ivuxolimab in advanced cancers. Sequencing used immunoSEQ multiplex PCR; TCRdb keeps in-frame clones, though not all of them. The table records roughly 80,000 clones, about nine tenths of them present only once. The specimen was CD4+ or CD8+ T cells sorted from blood, collected in a trial of the OX40 agonist ivuxolimab. These receptors all stem from an adult with an advanced solid tumor such as melanoma, head and neck, liver or kidney cancer.

This rearrangement joins TRBV28 to TRBJ2-1; no clear D. With 6 bases removed from V and 6 bases from J, the gap between germline ends came to 24 bases. From germline, CDR1 is MDHEN and CDR2 SYDVKM. This CDR3 has 17 amino acids. The CDR3 DNA sequence: TGTGCCAGCAGCTCTCACAGCGACCCCCAAGCAGGCAATGAGCAGTTCTTC. Amino acid sequence: CASSSHSDPQAGNEQFF. The whole variable domain, filled in from reference TRBV28 and TRBJ2-1, reads DVKVTQSSRYLVKRTGEKVFLECVQDMDHENMFWYRQDPGLGLRLIYFSYDVKMKEKGDIPEGYSVSREKKERFSLILESASTNQTSMYLCASSSHSDPQAGNEQFFGPGTRLTVL.

This clone was seen a single time. In DNA, the CDR3 is TGCGCCAGCAGCTTGGTTCCAGGGCCGGACGAGCAGTACTTC. Its protein is CASSLVPGPDEQYF. This chain uses TRBV5-1 with TRBJ2-7; tentatively, D is TRBD1 (5 bases). The CDR3 loop spans 14 amino acids. CDR1 SGHRS and CDR2 YFSETQ come from the germline V gene. The V and J ends lost 0 bases and 5 bases respectively, with 12 bases between them.

The genes are TRBV2 and TRBJ1-1; D possibly corresponds to TRBD1 (5 bases). The CDR3 spans 14 residues. V was shortened by 7 bases and J by 0 bases, with 12 bases between the two germline ends. CDR1 SNHLY and CDR2 FYNNEI come from the germline V gene. The CDR3 DNA reads as TGTGCCAGCAAACCCGGGACGGTGAACACTGAAGCTTTCTTT. Its protein product is CASKPGTVNTEAFF.

V gene TRBV6-1 combines with J gene TRBJ1-3, with D uncertain. CDR1 MNHNS and CDR2 SASEGT come from the germline V gene. The CDR3 has 15 amino acids. Trimming removed 7 bases at V and 4 bases at J, with 17 bases between. The CDR3 nucleotides are TGTGCCAGCACCCGTCGCCTGGAGGAGGGAAACACCATATATTTT. Translation gives CASTRRLEEGNTIYF.

The rearrangement uses TRBV6-5 and TRBJ2-7; D is uncertain. The V end was cut by 4 bases, the J end by 2 bases, with 9 bases between. CDR1 is MNHEY, CDR2 SVGAGI, per germline. The CDR3 has 13 residues. This CDR3 reads CASSSTDAYEQYF. As DNA, the CDR3 is TGTGCCAGCAGTTCCACGGACGCCTACGAGCAGTACTTC.

This clone was counted a single time. The V gene is TRBV15, the J gene TRBJ2-5, with 13 bases identical to TRBD2. CDR1 is LNHNV, CDR2 YYDKDF, per germline (reference sequence). The CDR3 contains 16 residues. The V segment lost 5 bases and the J segment 3 bases; nucleotides outside the gene matches: 6. The CDR3 region is CATSGLAGVKEETQYF. The CDR3 coding sequence is TGTGCCACCAGCGGACTAGCGGGAGTGAAGGAAGAGACCCAGTACTTC.

The CDR3 loop is CASRKQGLNTEAFF. The DNA for the CDR3 is TGTGCCAGCAGGAAACAGGGTTTGAACACTGAAGCTTTCTTT. J is TRBJ1-1 and V is TRBV6-5, with TRBD1 as a possible D gene (6 bases). V was pared by 6 bases and J by 0 bases, with 11 bases between. CDR1 and CDR2 from the germline V gene are MNHEY and SVGAGI. The CDR3 extends over 14 amino acids.

This clone was found once. This chain connects TRBV19 to TRBJ1-2; 8 bases align to TRBD1. This CDR3 comprises 16 residues. J gave up 5 bases and V 5 bases, and 13 bases lay outside the gene matches. Germline CDR1 LNHDA, CDR2 SQIVND (reference sequence). The CDR3 coding sequence is TGTGCCAGTAGTGCCCGACAGGGGATTCTTTGGTATGGCTACACCTTC. It specifies CASSARQGILWYGYTF.

The V gene is TRBV5-1, the J gene TRBJ1-2, with D perhaps TRBD1 (6 bases). This CDR3 region has 15 residues. The V gene's germline CDR1 is SGHRS and CDR2 YFSETQ. V was clipped by 1 base and J by 4 bases, with 14 bases between them. Written as DNA, the CDR3 is TGCGCCAGCAGCTTGAACCCCGGGACACCCTATGGCTACACCTTC. Encoded protein: CASSLNPGTPYGYTF.

The chain carries TRBV28 and TRBJ2-3, with a tentative D call TRBD1 (5 bases). The germline gives CDR1 MDHEN, CDR2 SYDVKM. This CDR3 spans 14 amino acids. V was cut by 8 bases and J by 0 bases, with 12 bases left in between. The CDR3 protein is CASGRGGSTDTQYF. DNA of the CDR3: TGTGCCAGCGGAAGGGGCGGTAGCACAGATACGCAGTATTTT.

This sequence joins TRBV7-2 and TRBJ2-5, with D hard to call. The germline gives CDR1 SGHTA, CDR2 FQGNSA. V was trimmed by 1 base and J by 6 bases, leaving 9 bases between them. The CDR3 loop spans 13 amino acids. CDR3 nucleotide sequence: TGTGCCAGCAGCTTAGAAGGGCCCAAGACCCAGTACTTC. Amino acids: CASSLEGPKTQYF.

This clone was observed a single time. This rearrangement joins TRBV10-2 to TRBJ2-7, with TRBD2 identical over 7 bases. V shed 3 bases, J shed 2 bases, and the junction held 4 bases outside the gene matches. The CDR3 has 14 amino acids. CDR1 and CDR2 from the germline V gene are WSHSY and SAAADI. The DNA for the CDR3 is TGCGCCAGCAGTGATCGGGAGGTAACCTACGAGCAGTACTTC. Its translation is CASSDREVTYEQYF.

The V and J genes are TRBV10-2 and TRBJ1-4; the D is unclear. This CDR3 region has 14 residues. V dropped 3 bases and J dropped 0 bases, with 5 bases sitting between them. Germline V CDR1 and CDR2: WSHSY, SAAADI. The CDR3 nucleotides read TGCGCCAGCAGTGAAAGACCAACTAATGAAAAACTGTTTTTT. Protein product: CASSERPTNEKLFF.

V is TRBV6-5 and J is TRBJ2-5; TRBD1 matches at 8 bases. The germline gives CDR1 MNHEY, CDR2 SVGAGI. There are 14 residues in the CDR3. The V segment lost 7 bases and the J segment 4 bases; nucleotides outside the gene matches: 8. The DNA for the CDR3 is TGTGCCAGCAACACAGGGGGAAGACGAGAGACCCAGTACTTC. The encoded protein is CASNTGGRRETQYF.

This clone was recorded only once. This chain joins TRBV7-2 and TRBJ1-1; no firm D call. The CDR3 is made up of 15 amino acids. V shed 7 bases and J shed 4 bases, with 19 bases lying between them. Per germline, CDR1 SGHTA and CDR2 FQGNSA. CDR3 nucleotide sequence: TGTGCCAGCACTGATCGGCGTACGTCCGGCACTGAAGCTTTCTTT. Translated: CASTDRRTSGTEAFF.

This chain connects TRBV10-2 to TRBJ2-5; 12 nucleotides align to TRBD2. Germline lookup yields CDR1 WSHSY and CDR2 SAAADI. After removal of 5 bases from V and 7 bases from J, the junction contained 2 bases not matched to a gene. This CDR3 spans 13 amino acids. The CDR3 protein is CASSPSGGGTQYF. CDR3 nucleotides: TGCGCCAGCAGTCCTAGCGGGGGGGGGACCCAGTACTTC.

The chain joins TRBV7-3 to TRBJ2-5; 9 nucleotides agree with TRBD1. The J call is in doubt because the DNA end fits TRBJ2-7 better. The CDR3 is 14 residues long. From germline, CDR1 is SGHTA and CDR2 FQGTGA. CDR3 bases: TGTGCCAGCAGCCCGGGACAGGGCTTCCACGAGCAGTACTTC. Residues: CASSPGQGFHEQYF.

This clone was counted between two and nine times. The rearrangement links TRBV30 to TRBJ2-2, with 10 bases identical to TRBD1. The CDR3 loop spans 14 amino acids. V gave up 1 base and J gave up 6 bases; unmatched junction bases: 2. The germline gives CDR1 GTSNPN, CDR2 SVGIG (reference sequence). The CDR3 region is CAWSEGQGAGELFF. CDR3 bases: TGTGCCTGGAGTGAAGGACAGGGGGCCGGGGAGCTGTTTTTT.

This sequence joins TRBV5-1 and TRBJ2-2; 12 positions agree with TRBD1. Trimming cost V 7 bases and J 0 bases; bases outside gene matches: 1. The CDR3 is 15 residues long. Looked up from germline, CDR1 is SGHRS and CDR2 is YFSETQ. The CDR3 coding sequence is TGCGCCAGCGGGACAGGGGGCACGAACACCGGGGAGCTGTTTTTT. It codes for CASGTGGTNTGELFF.

About this clone: One end of the junction fails to match germline, which may point to a read error. Here the CDR3 reads CASNEQGAAGELFF. For the CDR3, the DNA is TGTGCCAGCAATGAACAGGGGGCCGCCGGGGAGCTGTTTTTT. This chain links TRBV2 with TRBJ2-2; 9 bases line up with TRBD1. Germline V CDR1 and CDR2: SNHLY, FYNNEI. This CDR3 has 14 residues. Using reference TRBV2 and TRBJ2-2 for the parts outside the CDR3, the full variable domain is EPEVTQTPSHQVTQMGQEVILRCVPISNHLYFYWYRQILGQKVEFLVSFYNNEISEKSEIFDDQFSVERPDGSNFTLKIRSTKLEDSAMYFCASNEQGAAGELFFGEGSRLTVL.

V gene TRBV7-3 combines with J gene TRBJ1-2; 9 nucleotides line up with TRBD1. The germline gives CDR1 SGHTA, CDR2 FQGTGA. CDR3 length: 16 amino acids. V was clipped by 5 bases and J by 3 bases; unmatched bases: 10. CDR3: CASSNPGQGIDYGYTF. The CDR3 DNA reads TGTGCCAGCAGCAATCCGGGACAGGGAATTGACTATGGCTACACCTTC. The entire variable domain, with the rest obtained from reference TRBV7-3 and TRBJ1-2, is as follows: GAGVSQTPSNKVTEKGKYVELRCDPISGHTALYWYRQSLGQGPEFLIYFQGTGAADDSGLPNDRFFAVRPEGSVSTLKIQRTERGDSAVYLCASSNPGQGIDYGYTFGSGTRLTVV.

This chain connects TRBV7-2 to TRBJ1-2, with 8 positions matching TRBD1. Germline CDR1 is SGHTA and CDR2 is FQGNSA. With V trimmed by 5 bases and J by 8 bases, 10 bases remained unmatched. The CDR3 contains 14 residues. CDR3 sequence: CASSRPGGSGGYTF. The CDR3 DNA is TGTGCCAGCAGCCGCCCAGGGGGCTCAGGCGGCTACACCTTC.

V and J are TRBV13 and TRBJ1-2; 10 positions agree with TRBD1. Trimming removed 4 bases from V and 4 bases from J; junction bases left unmatched: 3. The germline V gene has CDR1 PRHDT and CDR2 FYEKMQ (reference sequence). CDR3 size: 14 residues. In nucleotides, the CDR3 is TGTGCCAGCAGCTCGGACAGGGGGACCTATGGCTACACCTTC. It is translated as CASSSDRGTYGYTF.

The V and J genes are TRBV18 and TRBJ1-1; perhaps TRBD1 as D (6 bases). The V and J ends lost 1 base and 0 bases respectively, with 9 bases between them. The germline V gene has CDR1 KGHSH and CDR2 LQKENI. This CDR3 has 15 residues. The CDR3 DNA follows: TGTGCCAGCTCACCACTTGGACAGATGAACACTGAAGCTTTCTTT. Protein product: CASSPLGQMNTEAFF.

This clone was detected once. The genes are TRBV5-1 and TRBJ1-2; a possible D gene is TRBD1 (5 bases). Trimming removed 0 bases at V and 8 bases at J, with 8 bases between. The V gene's germline CDR1 is SGHRS and CDR2 YFSETQ. CDR3 length: 12 amino acids. The CDR3 DNA follows: TGCGCCAGCAGCTTGGCAGGGACCGGCTACACCTTC. Its translation is CASSLAGTGYTF.

The V call is TRBV5-4, the J call TRBJ2-3; 9 positions match TRBD2. With V trimmed by 10 bases and J by 7 bases, 13 bases remained unmatched. Per germline, CDR1 SGHNT and CDR2 YYREEE (reference sequence). The CDR3 is made up of 14 amino acids. The CDR3 here is CAGTGTSHNHTQYF. The CDR3 nucleotides read TGTGCCGGTACCGGGACTAGCCACAACCATACGCAGTATTTT.

V is TRBV21-1 and J is TRBJ2-1; the table gives TRBD2 as D, unverified against the DNA. TRBV21-1 is shown as a pseudogene. CDR3 size: 15 residues. The CDR3 DNA is TGTGCCAACCCCAGGGGACTACGAACCTACAATGAGCAGTTCTTC. Translated, it gives CANPRGLRTYNEQFF.